This T cell receptor beta chain was captured by sequencing in a study of blood T cell repertoires in COVID-19. Trimming removed 3 bases from V and 7 bases from J; junction bases left unmatched: 8. The CDR3 is made up of 15 amino acids. The germline V gene has CDR1 MNHEY and CDR2 SVGAGI. Using immunoSEQ multiplex PCR, the repertoire was profiled, and TCRdb retains in-frame clones only, with some absent. The sample records around 99,000 clones, roughly 90% being singletons. This clone occurred a few times. The chain joins TRBV6-5 to TRBJ1-3; TRBD1 matches at 8 bases. The sequence was obtained from a middle-aged man with active or convalescent COVID-19. What was sequenced was peripheral blood. CDR3 amino acids: CASSYTGGKGNTIYF. CDR3 coding DNA: TGTGCCAGCAGTTATACAGGGGGGAAGGGGAACACCATATATTTT.